This T cell receptor beta chain is drawn from a study of blood T cells in healthy people across ages. The germline gives CDR1 MNHEY, CDR2 SVGEGT. V was pared by 6 bases and J by 3 bases, with 11 bases between. The length of the CDR3 is 13 residues. With a J-beta primer mix and a sample-barcoded 5' primer, a second PCR ran roughly 6 to 11 cycles. Carrying 12 random nucleotides, a template-switch adaptor labeled each individual cDNA molecule. From the 5' RACE reads, TCRdb called clonotypes with MiXCR, one entry per CDR3 protein. The sample shows fewer than 900,000 distinct CDR3 sequences, 45% to 50% of them seen only once.

The sample consisted of blood. The TCR comes from a woman aged 60-75 years in good health. V and J are TRBV6-2 or TRBV6-3 and TRBJ1-2; D is uncertain. The CDR3 nucleotides are TGTGCCAGCAGGGAGGATCTCTACTATGGCTACACCTTC. It specifies CASREDLYYGYTF.